Shown below are 26 T cell receptor beta chains from a single sample sequenced in a study of T cell responses to AZD1222 COVID-19 vaccine. Assay used: immunoSEQ multiplex PCR; TCRdb lists only in-frame clones, some missing. Counted here are around 110,000 clones, 80% to 85% occurring once; the ten biggest clones make up roughly 10%. The material sequenced was peripheral blood, taken on day 0 of AZD1222 vaccination. The receptors shown here come from an adult in good health.

V usage is TRBV7-2 and J usage is TRBJ1-1; D call uncertain. The CDR3 runs 13 residues. The V end lost 3 bases, the J end lost 8 bases, and 13 bases lay between the germline ends. Germline V gives CDR1 SGHTA, CDR2 FQGNSA. The CDR3 DNA sequence: TGTGCCAGCAGCTTGACGTTTGAGGACGAAGCTTTCTTT. Its translation is CASSLTFEDEAFF.

V is TRBV7-2 and J is TRBJ2-2, with D tentatively TRBD2 (5 bases). There are 14 residues in the CDR3. The germline gives CDR1 SGHTA, CDR2 FQGNSA. The germline V and J ends were trimmed by 0 bases and 7 bases, with 9 bases remaining between them. CDR3 sequence reads: CASSLAGEIGELFF. CDR3 coding DNA: TGTGCCAGCAGCTTAGCGGGAGAGATCGGGGAGCTGTTTTTT.

The chain links TRBV7-3 to TRBJ2-1; no clear D gene. Germline V gives CDR1 SGHTA, CDR2 FQGTGA. Deletions cut 5 bases from V and 0 bases from J, with 23 bases between. The CDR3 contains 19 residues. This chain's CDR3 is CASSLNGLNSLSSYNEQFF. The CDR3 DNA reads TGTGCCAGCAGCCTTAACGGGCTAAACAGCCTTAGCTCCTACAATGAGCAGTTCTTC.

V is TRBV5-6 and J is TRBJ2-7, with D possibly being TRBD1 (6 bases). Trimming left V 4 bases short and J 7 bases short, with 24 bases between. The length of the CDR3 is 16 residues. From germline, CDR1 is SGHDT and CDR2 YYEEEE. The CDR3 loop is CASSQGPQGLEGEQYF. The CDR3 bases are TGTGCCAGCAGCCAGGGGCCACAGGGTCTAGAAGGGGAGCAGTACTTC.

J is TRBJ2-7 and V is TRBV7-9; unclear D gene. Germline loops: CDR1 SEHNR, CDR2 FQNEAQ (reference sequence). Trimming left V 1 base short and J 2 bases short, with 15 bases between. The CDR3 runs to 16 residues. The CDR3 DNA is TGTGCCAGCAGCTTAGAGTGGACCGCCGCGGCCTACGAGCAGTACTTC. Its translation: CASSLEWTAAAYEQYF.

The DNA of the CDR3 is TGTGCCAGCAGCTTGGGTATAGGGGGGCATCAGCCCCAGCATTTT. Translated, it gives CASSLGIGGHQPQHF. The V and J genes are TRBV5-6 and TRBJ1-5; D is perhaps TRBD1 (6 bases). Germline CDR1 SGHDT, CDR2 YYEEEE. CDR3 length: 15 amino acids. V gave up 0 bases and J gave up 5 bases, with 12 bases separating them.

The gene calls are TRBV19 and TRBJ1-1; D gene uncertain. V lost 3 bases and J 1 base, leaving 9 bases between the germline ends. Germline lookup yields CDR1 LNHDA and CDR2 SQIVND (reference sequence). The CDR3 spans 14 residues. The CDR3 DNA sequence: TGTGCCAGTAGTATCGGCAGAGGGAACACTGAAGCTTTCTTT. Translated: CASSIGRGNTEAFF.

This clone was found a few times. The V call is TRBV28, the J call TRBJ1-2, with 9 bases that match TRBD1. This CDR3 has 14 residues. Trimming removed 5 bases from V and 7 bases from J; junction bases left unmatched: 8. Germline V gene lookup returns CDR1 MDHEN and CDR2 SYDVKM. The CDR3 region is CASSDNRGRTGYTF. As DNA, the CDR3 is TGTGCCAGCAGTGATAACAGGGGGCGCACTGGCTACACCTTC.

The chain links TRBV27 to TRBJ2-3; D ambiguous. Germline V gene data show CDR1 as MNHEY and CDR2 as SMNVEV (reference sequence). The CDR3 runs 13 residues. V lost 5 bases, J lost 3 bases, and 9 bases lay in between. The chain's CDR3 is CASSPRLTDTQYF. The CDR3 nucleotides read TGTGCCAGCAGTCCACGATTGACAGATACGCAGTATTTT.

This chain links TRBV28 with TRBJ1-4; 7 bases align to TRBD1. The CDR3 has 14 amino acids. With 7 bases clipped from V and 4 bases from J, the junction kept 6 bases outside the gene matches. The germline V gene has CDR1 MDHEN and CDR2 SYDVKM. DNA for the CDR3: TGTGCCAGCACCCTCGGACAGGATAATGAAAAACTGTTTTTT. It translates to CASTLGQDNEKLFF. Full variable domain (remainder filled in from reference TRBV28 and TRBJ1-4): DVKVTQSSRYLVKRTGEKVFLECVQDMDHENMFWYRQDPGLGLRLIYFSYDVKMKEKGDIPEGYSVSREKKERFSLILESASTNQTSMYLCASTLGQDNEKLFFGSGTQLSVL.

This clone was seen a few times. The gene calls are TRBV15 and TRBJ2-1, with 10 bases aligning to TRBD1. The CDR3 runs 16 residues. CDR1 and CDR2 (germline): LNHNV, YYDKDF (reference sequence). J was trimmed by 4 bases and V by 0 bases; bases with no gene match: 3. Here the CDR3 reads CATSREGQGQYNEQFF. CDR3 bases: TGTGCCACCAGCAGAGAGGGACAGGGGCAATACAATGAGCAGTTCTTC.

V is TRBV5-4 and J is TRBJ1-2; D may be TRBD1 (5 bases). V lost 4 bases and J 5 bases, leaving 12 bases between the germline ends. This CDR3 is built from 13 residues. Germline CDR1 SGHNT, CDR2 YYREEE (reference sequence). The CDR3 nucleotides are TGTGCCAGCAGCCTTTTGGGGGTTTATGGCTACACCTTC. It is translated as CASSLLGVYGYTF.

This chain uses TRBV5-5 with TRBJ2-1; possible D gene TRBD1, 6 bases. Germline assignment: CDR1 SGHKS and CDR2 YYEKEE (reference sequence). The CDR3 extends over 15 amino acids. Trimming left V 4 bases short and J 5 bases short, with 16 bases between. The CDR3 protein is CASSHTVQGNNEQFF. CDR3 nucleotide sequence: TGTGCCAGCAGCCATACAGTGCAGGGGAACAATGAGCAGTTCTTC.

The V gene is TRBV10-3, the J gene TRBJ1-3; 9 bases map to TRBD1. The V segment lost 6 bases and the J segment 6 bases; nucleotides outside the gene matches: 12. CDR1 is ENHRY, CDR2 SYGVKD, per germline. This CDR3 region has 16 residues. The DNA for the CDR3 is TGTGCCATCAGATCTTCCCGGGACAGGGAGCTAAACACCATATATTTT. It is translated as CAIRSSRDRELNTIYF.

The V gene is TRBV3-1 (or the pseudogene TRBV3-2), the J gene TRBJ1-5; D call uncertain. The CDR3 has 13 amino acids. Germline V gene data show CDR1 as LGHDT and CDR2 as YNNKEL (reference sequence). The ends were cut back, 1 base at V and 5 bases at J, with 6 bases in the middle. CDR3: CASSQAVDQPQHF. CDR3 sequence (DNA): TGTGCCAGCAGCCAAGCCGTCGATCAGCCCCAGCATTTT.

This chain joins TRBV4-3 and TRBJ1-5; no clear D. CDR3 size: 15 residues. Trimming pared 0 bases from V and 3 bases from J, leaving 9 bases between. Germline lookup yields CDR1 LGHNA and CDR2 YSLEER. CDR3 amino acids: CASSQDYRDNQPQHF. Here the CDR3 DNA reads TGCGCCAGCAGCCAAGATTACAGAGACAATCAGCCCCAGCATTTT.

The chain joins TRBV10-3 to TRBJ1-2, with TRBD1 matching 8 bases. The ends lost 7 bases at V and 4 bases at J; junction bases unmatched: 8. Germline V lookup: CDR1 ENHRY, CDR2 SYGVKD. The CDR3 totals 14 residues. The CDR3 region has the DNA TGTGCCATCAAACAGGGGGTTTTCCTCTATGGCTACACCTTC. Its protein is CAIKQGVFLYGYTF.

The V gene is TRBV30, the J gene TRBJ2-3, with D possibly being TRBD1 (8 bases). Germline V gene data show CDR1 as GTSNPN and CDR2 as SVGIG (reference sequence). Trimming removed 2 bases at V and 3 bases at J, with 18 bases between. CDR3 size: 16 residues. The DNA of the CDR3 is TGTGCCTGGAGTCGCTTAAGCGGGACAGGAACAGATACGCAGTATTTT. Protein sequence: CAWSRLSGTGTDTQYF. Supplemented by reference TRBV30 and TRBJ2-3, the full variable domain reads SQTIHQWPATLVQPVGSPLSLECTVEGTSNPNLYWYRQAAGRGLQLLFYSVGIGQISSEVPQNLSASRPQDRQFILSSKKLLLSDSGFYLCAWSRLSGTGTDTQYFGPGTRLTVL.

The gene calls are TRBV7-2 and TRBJ1-6; possibly TRBD1 for D (6 bases). This CDR3 contains 15 residues. The germline V gene encodes CDR1 SGHTA and CDR2 FQGNSA. Trimming stripped 2 bases from V and 6 bases from J, with 11 bases between. The CDR3 DNA follows: TGTGCCAGCAGCTTACAGGGGAGCCTTAATTCACCCCTCCACTTT. The encoded protein is CASSLQGSLNSPLHF.

There are a few counts of this clone. This chain connects TRBV4-1 to TRBJ1-6; D is ambiguous. The CDR3 length is 16 residues. Trimming stripped 0 bases from V and 9 bases from J, with 15 bases between. Germline CDR1 reads MGHRA; CDR2 reads YSYEKL. The CDR3 region is CASSQDDTALGSPLHF. CDR3 bases: TGCGCCAGCAGCCAAGATGACACCGCCTTAGGTTCACCCCTCCACTTT.

This clone was seen only a few times. The chain recombines TRBV6-2 or TRBV6-3 with TRBJ2-1; D is uncertain. The V end lost 0 bases, the J end lost 2 bases, and 8 bases lay between the germline ends. There are 15 residues in the CDR3. Per the germline V gene, CDR1 is MNHEY and CDR2 is SVGEGT. The chain's CDR3 is CASSYSSPPYNEQFF. CDR3 nucleotide sequence: TGTGCCAGCAGTTACTCAAGCCCCCCCTACAATGAGCAGTTCTTC.

DNA for the CDR3: TGTGCCAGCAGGCCGAGACAGTTTACGAGGGGACCCCTCCACTTT. It yields the protein CASRPRQFTRGPLHF. This chain links TRBV27 with TRBJ1-6, with a possible D match to TRBD1 (5 bases). This CDR3 is 15 amino acids long. Looked up from germline, CDR1 is MNHEY and CDR2 is SMNVEV (reference sequence). Trimming stripped 6 bases from V and 12 bases from J, with 21 bases between.

The V call is TRBV28, the J call TRBJ1-4; D might be TRBD1 (5 bases). The CDR3 covers 14 residues. Germline values: CDR1 MDHEN, CDR2 SYDVKM. Trimming pared 0 bases from V and 7 bases from J, leaving 9 bases between. The CDR3 region has the DNA TGTGCCAGCAGTTTATGGGGTGGGACTGAAAAACTGTTTTTT. This codes for CASSLWGGTEKLFF.

This clone was recorded once. The chain combines TRBV9 with TRBJ1-1, with D unclear. Trimming took 0 bases from V and 6 from J, leaving 9 bases between them. Germline V lookup: CDR1 SGDLS, CDR2 YYNGEE. The CDR3 has 13 residues. CDR3 sequence (DNA): TGTGCCAGCAGCGTAGTATCTAAGGCTGAAGCTTTCTTT. Its translation is CASSVVSKAEAFF.

The rearrangement uses TRBV7-9 and TRBJ2-2; 16 nucleotides match TRBD2. The CDR3 covers 18 residues. CDR1 and CDR2 from the germline V gene are SEHNR and FQNEAQ (reference sequence). J lost 4 bases, V lost 6 bases, and 8 bases had no gene match. The DNA of the CDR3 is TGTGCCAGCAGATTCCCGGGACTAGCGGGGGGGAGCACCGGGGAGCTGTTTTTT. This gives the protein CASRFPGLAGGSTGELFF.

This rearrangement joins TRBV5-4 to TRBJ1-6; D is uncertain. The CDR3 has 14 amino acids. Per the germline V gene, CDR1 is SGHNT and CDR2 is YYREEE (reference sequence). V was trimmed by 2 bases and J by 8 bases, leaving 11 bases between them. CDR3 sequence (DNA): TGTGCCAGCAGCTTTGAGACCGCTTATTCACCCCTCCACTTT. Its protein is CASSFETAYSPLHF. The full variable domain, completed using reference TRBV5-4 and TRBJ1-6, is ETGVTQSPTHLIKTRGQQVTLRCSSQSGHNTVSWYQQALGQGPQFIFQYYREEENGRGNFPPRFSGLQFPNYSSELNVNALELDDSALYLCASSFETAYSPLHFGNGTRLTVT.